This entry lists 11 T cell receptor beta chains sequenced from one sample in a study of technical replicates of blood from a handful of donors. Here immunoSEQ multiplex PCR was the method, and the copy in TCRdb shows in-frame clones only, minus some. The sample consists of approximately 75,000 clones, roughly 92% of them appearing once. The sample taken for sequencing was T cells isolated from PBMCs. The receptors were sampled from a human donor in good health.

The rearrangement uses TRBV5-5 and TRBJ2-7; 12 positions match TRBD2. The CDR3 consists of 15 residues. The junction had 4 bases not matched to a gene; V was cut back by 0 bases and J by 6 bases. CDR1 and CDR2 (germline): SGHKS, YYEKEE (reference sequence). CDR3: CASSLGTSGIGEQYF. Written as DNA, the CDR3 is TGTGCCAGCAGCTTGGGGACTAGCGGGATCGGCGAGCAGTACTTC.

The chain links TRBV2 to TRBJ1-2, with D perhaps TRBD1 (5 bases). The CDR3 consists of 15 residues. Per the germline V gene, CDR1 is SNHLY and CDR2 is FYNNEI. V lost 3 bases, J lost 6 bases, and 17 bases lay in between. The CDR3 DNA sequence: TGTGCCAGCAGTGACAGGGCGTACTCTGCGGATGGCTACACCTTC. Translated, it gives CASSDRAYSADGYTF.

This clone was seen only a few times. CDR3 sequence reads: CASSLAGGEAFF. CDR3 nucleotide sequence: TGCGCCAGCAGCTTGGCAGGTGGTGAAGCTTTCTTT. The V and J genes are TRBV5-1 and TRBJ1-1; D ambiguous. The CDR3 sequence is 12 residues long. The V and J ends lost 0 bases and 7 bases respectively, with 7 bases between them. Germline V gene sequence: CDR1 SGHRS, CDR2 YFSETQ.

J is TRBJ2-5 and V is TRBV15, with unresolved D. The CDR3 spans 14 residues. V lost 2 bases to trimming and J lost 5 bases, with 12 bases between them. CDR1 is LNHNV and CDR2 is YYDKDF in the germline V gene (reference sequence). For the CDR3, the DNA is TGTGCCACCAGCAGAATTGGTCCGAGGGAGACCCAGTACTTC. It specifies CATSRIGPRETQYF.

This chain uses TRBV14 with TRBJ2-7; 10 nucleotides align to TRBD2. V trimming: 6 bases; J trimming: 6 bases; junction bases outside the gene matches: 5. CDR3 length: 13 residues. Germline values: CDR1 SGHDN, CDR2 FVKESK. The CDR3, as DNA: TGTGCCAGCAGTCCTCTAGCGGGAGTCGAGCAGTACTTC. Amino acids: CASSPLAGVEQYF.

The chain links TRBV7-8 to TRBJ1-2; possibly TRBD1 for D (6 bases). V shed 2 bases and J shed 0 bases, with 13 bases lying between them. Germline values: CDR1 SGHVS, CDR2 FQNEAQ. This CDR3 region has 16 residues. The CDR3 sequence is CASSLSRTAANYGYTF. The CDR3 DNA reads as TGTGCCAGCAGCTTATCCCGGACAGCGGCTAACTATGGCTACACCTTC.

The chain has TRBV12-5 and TRBJ1-1, with D unresolved. The CDR3 has 13 residues. V lost 6 bases to trimming and J lost 2 bases, with 10 bases between them. From germline, CDR1 is LGHNT and CDR2 FRNRAP. Written as DNA, the CDR3 is TGTGCTAGTGGCTGGAGGGAAAACACTGAAGCTTTCTTT. Translation gives CASGWRENTEAFF.

The V gene is TRBV7-3, the J gene TRBJ2-6, with D possibly being TRBD2 (6 bases). From germline, CDR1 is SGHTA and CDR2 FQGTGA. Trimming pared 5 bases from V and 0 bases from J, leaving 11 bases between. The CDR3 extends over 16 amino acids. In nucleotides, the CDR3 is TGTGCCAGCAGCCAAGGACTATCCTCTGGGGCCAACGTCCTGACTTTC. This translates into CASSQGLSSGANVLTF.

This chain joins TRBV6-5 and TRBJ2-2; TRBD2 matches at 10 bases. CDR3 length equals 16 residues. Losses at the gene ends were 4 bases for V and 4 bases for J; bases not matched to a gene: 6. The germline V gene encodes CDR1 MNHEY and CDR2 SVGAGI. The CDR3 coding sequence is TGTGCCAGCAGTTTAACCGGGACTAGCGCCACCGGGGAGCTGTTTTTT. It specifies CASSLTGTSATGELFF.

The chain uses TRBV28 and TRBJ2-2; 8 positions match TRBD1. Germline lookup yields CDR1 MDHEN and CDR2 SYDVKM. This CDR3 is built from 13 residues. Here the CDR3 DNA reads TGTGCGATGAAGGACAGGGAGACCGGGGAGCTGTTTTTT. Its protein product is CAMKDRETGELFF.

The chain uses TRBV2 and TRBJ2-7, with D possibly matching TRBD2 (5 bases). Between the trimmed V and J ends, which lost 1 base and 4 bases, there was a span of 11 bases. The germline gives CDR1 SNHLY, CDR2 FYNNEI. The CDR3 has 14 amino acids. The CDR3 loop reads CASSEGAGLYEQYF. In DNA form, the CDR3 reads TGTGCCAGCAGTGAAGGGGCGGGCCTTTACGAGCAGTACTTC.